Listed here are 14 T cell receptor beta chains from one sample, sequenced in a study of cytomegalovirus exposure and HLA in healthy donors. Vbeta (60) and Jbeta (13) primers were used in the PCR. Repertoires were generated with immunoSEQ multiplex PCR, while TCRdb's copy carries only in-frame clones and drops some. Of more than 110,000 clones listed, 73% were seen once; the top ten hold under 15%. The sequenced material came from PBMCs. The source is a human donor in good health.

The chain links TRBV13 to TRBJ1-2, with D maybe TRBD1 (5 bases). V shed 1 base and J shed 4 bases, with 10 bases lying between them. Per the germline V gene, CDR1 is PRHDT and CDR2 is FYEKMQ (reference sequence). The CDR3 consists of 14 residues. In DNA, the CDR3 is TGTGCCAGCAGCTTAGATGGGGGGAGCTATGGCTACACCTTC. Amino acid sequence: CASSLDGGSYGYTF.

J is TRBJ2-7 and V is TRBV7-9; 11 nucleotides line up with TRBD2. The germline V gene has CDR1 SEHNR and CDR2 FQNEAQ (reference sequence). There are 15 residues in the CDR3. Trimming removed 4 bases from V and 4 bases from J; junction bases left unmatched: 6. CDR3 coding DNA: TGTGCCAGCAGCTCGGCCGGGACTAGCGGATACGAGCAGTACTTC. Translating it yields CASSSAGTSGYEQYF.

The genes are TRBV30 and TRBJ2-5; D is undetermined. Trimming removed 0 bases from V and 3 bases from J, with 8 bases in between. CDR3 length: 13 amino acids. CDR1 GTSNPN and CDR2 SVGIG come from the germline V gene (reference sequence). The CDR3 region is CAWSVWLEETQYF. CDR3 in DNA: TGTGCCTGGAGTGTATGGCTTGAAGAGACCCAGTACTTC.

The V and J genes are TRBV10-2 and TRBJ2-5; maybe TRBD2 (5 bases). V lost 5 bases and J lost 0, with 13 bases in between. This CDR3 has 15 amino acids. From germline, CDR1 is WSHSY and CDR2 SAAADI. CDR3 sequence: CASSLDSSYQETQYF. The CDR3 nucleotides are TGCGCCAGCAGTTTGGACTCTTCGTACCAAGAGACCCAGTACTTC.

The rearrangement uses TRBV11-2 and TRBJ2-1, with 11 bases lining up with TRBD2. With 7 bases clipped from V and 4 bases from J, the junction kept 3 bases outside the gene matches. In germline, CDR1 is SGHAT, CDR2 FQNNGV. The length of the CDR3 is 14 residues. This CDR3 reads CASTGTSGYNEQFF. DNA for the CDR3: TGTGCCAGCACCGGGACTAGCGGATACAATGAGCAGTTCTTC.

The rearrangement links TRBV5-4 to TRBJ2-1, with D possibly being TRBD2 (6 bases). The length of the CDR3 is 14 residues. The germline V gene has CDR1 SGHNT and CDR2 YYREEE (reference sequence). Trimming cost V 5 bases and J 0 bases, with 9 bases left between them. CDR3 DNA sequence: TGTGCCAGCAGTGGCGGGAACTCCTACAATGAGCAGTTCTTC. Encoded protein: CASSGGNSYNEQFF.

The J gene is TRBJ2-3, the V gene TRBV11-3, with 8 bases that match TRBD2. Germline V gene sequence: CDR1 SGHNT, CDR2 YENEEA. The V gene end was trimmed by 1 base and the J gene end by 2 bases; junction bases not matched to a gene: 5. The CDR3 consists of 16 residues. The CDR3 here is CASSLGSGGPTDTQYF. The CDR3 region has the DNA TGTGCCAGCAGCTTAGGGTCGGGAGGGCCCACAGATACGCAGTATTTT.

The chain has TRBV7-9 and TRBJ1-4; 10 nucleotides agree with TRBD1. The germline V gene encodes CDR1 SEHNR and CDR2 FQNEAQ (reference sequence). Losses at the gene ends were 3 bases for V and 7 bases for J; bases not matched to a gene: 8. CDR3 size: 16 residues. Here the CDR3 reads CASSFGTGVAGEKLFF. The CDR3 coding sequence is TGTGCCAGCAGCTTCGGGACAGGGGTCGCTGGTGAAAAACTGTTTTTT.

The chain recombines TRBV5-1 with TRBJ1-5; TRBD1 agrees at 8 bases. The CDR3 length is 13 residues. The V segment lost 5 bases and the J segment 5 bases; nucleotides outside the gene matches: 3. Looked up from germline, CDR1 is SGHRS and CDR2 is YFSETQ. The CDR3 nucleotides are TGCGCCAGCAGGGACAGGGAGGATCAGCCCCAGCATTTT. Translating gives CASRDREDQPQHF. Together with reference TRBV5-1 and TRBJ1-5, the CDR3 gives the full variable domain: KAGVTQTPRYLIKTRGQQVTLSCSPISGHRSVSWYQQTPGQGLQFLFEYFSETQRNKGNFPGRFSGRQFSNSRSEMNVSTLELGDSALYLCASRDREDQPQHFGDGTRLSIL.

The chain recombines TRBV10-3 with TRBJ1-1; tentative D call: TRBD1 (6 bases). The germline V gene has CDR1 ENHRY and CDR2 SYGVKD. V lost 4 bases and J lost 3, with 9 bases in between. This CDR3 has 13 amino acids. In nucleotides, the CDR3 is TGTGCCATCAGTGCGTCAGGGGACACTGAAGCTTTCTTT. Its translation: CAISASGDTEAFF.

The rearrangement joins TRBV18 to TRBJ1-1; D uncertain. Trimming took 3 bases from V and 7 from J, leaving 9 bases between them. Germline CDR1 is KGHSH and CDR2 is LQKENI. This CDR3 comprises 12 residues. The CDR3: CASSPSNGEAFF. The CDR3 nucleotides read TGTGCCAGCTCACCTTCGAACGGTGAAGCTTTCTTT.

The rearrangement links TRBV9 to TRBJ2-3; D gene ambiguous. The germline V gene encodes CDR1 SGDLS and CDR2 YYNGEE. The CDR3 covers 16 residues. Trimming stripped 0 bases from V and 1 base from J, with 12 bases between. The CDR3 DNA sequence: TGTGCCAGCAGCGTAGATGGAGTGGTGGGCACAGATACGCAGTATTTT. Its translation is CASSVDGVVGTDTQYF.

This clone was detected only once. The CDR3 loop is CASSTRGGELFF. The CDR3 bases are TGTGCCAGCAGCACTCGGGGCGGGGAGCTGTTTTTT. The chain recombines TRBV5-8 with TRBJ2-2; D might be TRBD2 (5 bases). Trimming left V 4 bases short and J 7 bases short, with 8 bases between. Germline V gene lookup returns CDR1 SGHTS and CDR2 YDEGEE. CDR3 size: 12 residues.

V usage is TRBV19 and J usage is TRBJ2-7; tentative D call: TRBD2 (5 bases). V lost 4 bases, J lost 3 bases, and 7 bases lay in between. There are 12 residues in the CDR3. Per germline, CDR1 LNHDA and CDR2 SQIVND (reference sequence). CDR3 coding DNA: TGTGCCAGTAGTACCAGCGGCTACGAGCAGTACTTC. As protein: CASSTSGYEQYF.